This T cell receptor beta chain originates from a study of blood T cell repertoires in COVID-19. Method: immunoSEQ multiplex PCR; TCRdb's copy keeps in-frame clones and lacks some. This sample yields about 310,000 clones, of which approximately 91% are seen a single time; approximately 9.8% belongs to the top ten. Germline assignment: CDR1 LNHDA and CDR2 SQIVND (reference sequence). The length of the CDR3 is 13 residues. The V and J ends lost 7 bases and 4 bases respectively, with 11 bases between them. Sequenced: PBMCs or T cells enriched from blood (not recorded which). This TCR was recovered from a woman aged 40 to 49 who had recovered from COVID-19. The rearrangement links TRBV19 to TRBJ1-5, with D perhaps TRBD1 (5 bases). This chain's CDR3 is CASNLGGNQPQHF. The CDR3 DNA follows: TGTGCCAGTAACCTGGGGGGGAATCAGCCCCAGCATTTT.